What follows describes a single TCR beta chain. Together with a sample-barcoded 5' primer, a J-beta primer mix was included in a second PCR lasting roughly 6 to 12 cycles. TCRdb re-analysed the 5' RACE reads in MiXCR, keeping a single row per CDR3 protein. The sample lists fewer than 2,000,000 distinct CDR3 sequences; 34% were seen once. This entry comes from a study of blood T cells in healthy people across ages. The germline V gene encodes CDR1 SGHTA and CDR2 FQGNSA. The V and J ends lost 1 base and 2 bases, in that order; junction bases with no gene match: 9. The CDR3 loop spans 17 amino acids. Sample: blood. The rearrangement joins TRBV7-2 to TRBJ2-3; TRBD2 matches 7 bases. The sequence was collected from a woman aged 25 to 39 in good health. The CDR3 protein is CASSLGSSGTLTDTQYF. The CDR3, as DNA: TGTGCCAGCAGCTTAGGGTCTAGCGGAACTCTCACAGATACGCAGTATTTT.